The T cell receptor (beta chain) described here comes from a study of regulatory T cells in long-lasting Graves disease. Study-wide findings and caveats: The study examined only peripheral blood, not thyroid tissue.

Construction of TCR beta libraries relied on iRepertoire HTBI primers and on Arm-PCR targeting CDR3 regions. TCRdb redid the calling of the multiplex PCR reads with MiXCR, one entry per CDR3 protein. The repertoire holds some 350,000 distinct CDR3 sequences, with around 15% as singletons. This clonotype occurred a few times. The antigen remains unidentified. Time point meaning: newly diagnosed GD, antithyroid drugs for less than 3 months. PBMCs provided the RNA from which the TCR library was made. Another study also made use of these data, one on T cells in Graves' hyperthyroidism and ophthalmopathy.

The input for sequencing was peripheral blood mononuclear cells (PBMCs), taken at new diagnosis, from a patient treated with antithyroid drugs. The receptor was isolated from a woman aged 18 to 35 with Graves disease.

The CDR3: CSARGLQGGDHGEQYF. Written as DNA, the CDR3 is TGCAGTGCTAGAGGCCTCCAAGGTGGGGACCACGGCGAGCAGTACTTC. J is TRBJ2-7 and V is TRBV20-1, with D perhaps given as TRBD1 or TRBD2 (5 bases each). The germline V gene encodes CDR1 DFQATT and CDR2 SNEGSKA (reference sequence). V dropped 1 base and J dropped 6 bases, with 22 bases sitting between them. CDR3 length equals 16 residues.